Shown below are 30 T cell receptor beta chains from a single sample sequenced in a study of beta chain features in type 1 diabetes. The sequenced template was cDNA made from the entire isolated RNA. Sequencing used immunoSEQ multiplex PCR; TCRdb keeps in-frame clones, though not all of them. The sample yields about 180,000 clones, about 12% seen once. The specimen sequenced was central memory CD4+ T cells from blood. Every receptor here comes from a woman between 18 and 29 years old in good health.

The genes are TRBV5-4 and TRBJ2-1, with 14 bases lining up with TRBD2. V lost 1 base, J lost 6 bases, and 9 bases stayed unmatched. The CDR3 loop spans 18 amino acids. Germline CDR1 and CDR2: SGHNT and YYREEE (reference sequence). CDR3 amino acids: CASSLPGLAGESLNEQFF. Here the CDR3 DNA reads TGTGCCAGCAGCTTGCCGGGACTAGCGGGAGAGTCCCTCAATGAGCAGTTCTTC.

A note on this clone: The junction departs from germline at one end; a sequencing error may be responsible. The chain is built from TRBV11-2 and TRBJ2-6; tentatively, D is TRBD1 (5 bases). Germline values: CDR1 SGHAT, CDR2 FQNNGV. The CDR3 loop spans 13 amino acids. The CDR3 loop is CASSLGQGPVLSF. The CDR3 bases are TGTGCCAGCAGCTTAGGTCAGGGCCCAGTTTTGTCTTTC.

In this sample, this clone turned up a few times. With a much larger clone just one base away, this may be a read error. J is TRBJ2-3 and V is TRBV5-5; 9 nucleotides line up with TRBD1. V lost 4 bases, J lost 5 bases, and 5 bases stayed unmatched. The CDR3 has 14 residues. In germline, CDR1 is SGHKS, CDR2 YYEKEE (reference sequence). In DNA, the CDR3 is TGTGCCAGCAGCCCTGGACAGGGGATAGATACGCAGTATTTT. This codes for CASSPGQGIDTQYF.

This chain uses TRBV19 with TRBJ2-1; tentatively, D is TRBD2 (7 bases). The germline V gene has CDR1 LNHDA and CDR2 SQIVND (reference sequence). V was pared by 10 bases and J by 6 bases, with 22 bases between. CDR3 length: 15 amino acids. The CDR3 region is CATVKGEGLSNEQFF. The DNA of the CDR3 is TGTGCCACCGTTAAGGGGGAGGGCCTGTCCAATGAGCAGTTCTTC.

This clone appeared a few times. The J gene is TRBJ1-5, the V gene TRBV30; tentatively, D is TRBD1 (6 bases). This CDR3 is 14 amino acids long. V lost 0 bases to trimming and J lost 6 bases, with 12 bases between them. The germline V gene encodes CDR1 GTSNPN and CDR2 SVGIG (reference sequence). The DNA for the CDR3 is TGTGCCTGGAGTGTAGGGGGGGGGAGTCAGCCCCAGCATTTT. It specifies CAWSVGGGSQPQHF. The complete variable domain, with remaining parts taken from reference TRBV30 and TRBJ1-5, reads SQTIHQWPATLVQPVGSPLSLECTVEGTSNPNLYWYRQAAGRGLQLLFYSVGIGQISSEVPQNLSASRPQDRQFILSSKKLLLSDSGFYLCAWSVGGGSQPQHFGDGTRLSIL.

The chain uses TRBV5-1 and TRBJ2-2; D not resolved. Germline V lookup: CDR1 SGHRS, CDR2 YFSETQ. The CDR3 covers 12 residues. Trimming took 3 bases from V and 6 from J, leaving 6 bases between them. The CDR3 spells CASSYSAGELFF. For the CDR3, the DNA is TGCGCCAGCAGCTATAGTGCCGGGGAGCTGTTTTTT.

The chain links TRBV14 to TRBJ1-1; D not certain. The germline V gene has CDR1 SGHDN and CDR2 FVKESK. With 2 bases removed from V and 1 base from J, the gap between germline ends came to 2 bases. The CDR3 is 12 amino acids. The CDR3 region is CASSQQNTEAFF. The DNA for the CDR3 is TGTGCCAGCAGCCAACAGAACACTGAAGCTTTCTTT.

The chain carries TRBV5-1 and TRBJ1-4; 8 positions match TRBD1. The CDR3 loop spans 15 amino acids. Germline V gene sequence: CDR1 SGHRS, CDR2 YFSETQ. The V and J ends lost 4 bases and 3 bases, in that order; junction bases with no gene match: 5. In nucleotides, the CDR3 is TGCGCCAGCAGCAGAGGACAGGGCGCTAATGAAAAACTGTTTTTT. Protein sequence: CASSRGQGANEKLFF.

The chain links TRBV18 to TRBJ1-4; D perhaps matches TRBD1 (5 bases). Germline V gene lookup returns CDR1 KGHSH and CDR2 LQKENI. The V and J ends lost 1 base and 7 bases respectively, with 16 bases between them. The CDR3 is 16 amino acids. CDR3 bases: TGTGCCAGCTCACCACGCCTTCAGGGAAGGGTTGAAAAACTGTTTTTT. Protein: CASSPRLQGRVEKLFF.

The chain carries TRBV9 and TRBJ2-3; 7 nucleotides line up with TRBD2. V shed 5 bases and J 0 bases; nucleotides not matched to a gene: 9. Germline V gene sequence: CDR1 SGDLS, CDR2 YYNGEE. The CDR3 is 16 amino acids. The CDR3 coding sequence is TGTGCCAGCAGTTTTCTTAGCGGGTCTAGCACAGATACGCAGTATTTT. Protein product: CASSFLSGSSTDTQYF.

This clone was detected only a few times. The chain is built from TRBV2 and TRBJ2-5; TRBD1 agrees at 9 bases. CDR1 SNHLY and CDR2 FYNNEI come from the germline V gene. J was trimmed by 5 bases and V by 8 bases; bases with no gene match: 12. This CDR3 is 15 amino acids long. The CDR3 sequence: CASDRQGQGMETQYF. CDR3 nucleotides: TGTGCCAGCGACAGGCAGGGACAGGGTATGGAGACCCAGTACTTC.

This clone occurred a few times. Written as DNA, the CDR3 is TGTGCCATCAGAGGACATGTGGGAGAGACCCAGTACTTC. Its protein product is CAIRGHVGETQYF. This sequence joins TRBV10-3 and TRBJ2-5; maybe TRBD1 (5 bases). This CDR3 is 13 amino acids long. Germline values: CDR1 ENHRY, CDR2 SYGVKD. Trimming took off 6 bases at V and 4 bases at J, with 12 bases between the two ends.

This clone has only a few counts. J is TRBJ1-5 and V is TRBV7-2, with TRBD1 matching over 7 bases. The CDR3 runs 16 residues. With 5 bases clipped from V and 4 bases from J, the junction kept 11 bases outside the gene matches. The germline gives CDR1 SGHTA, CDR2 FQGNSA. The CDR3 region has the DNA TGTGCCAGCAGCCAAGATCGGAACAGGGGAAATCAGCCCCAGCATTTT. Translated: CASSQDRNRGNQPQHF.

This clone has a handful of counts. The chain employs TRBV29-1 and TRBJ2-1, with D maybe TRBD2 (6 bases). CDR3 length: 16 residues. Germline CDR1 reads SQVTM; CDR2 reads ANQGSEA. Trimming stripped 3 bases from V and 0 bases from J, with 15 bases between. CDR3: CSVDTLAASSYNEQFF. In nucleotides, the CDR3 is TGCAGCGTTGACACCTTAGCGGCGAGCTCCTACAATGAGCAGTTCTTC.

The chain couples TRBV10-3 to TRBJ2-2; 8 nucleotides agree with TRBD1. V was pared by 6 bases and J by 8 bases, with 8 bases of the junction left unmatched. CDR3 length: 14 amino acids. The germline V gene encodes CDR1 ENHRY and CDR2 SYGVKD. CDR3 residues: CAIRPGGARGELFF. The CDR3 DNA reads as TGTGCCATCAGGCCAGGGGGCGCGCGTGGGGAGCTGTTTTTT.

This clone has only a few counts. This chain links TRBV9 with TRBJ2-2; 7 bases are shared with TRBD1. CDR3 size: 14 residues. J gave up 3 bases and V 3 bases, and 2 bases lay outside the gene matches. CDR1 SGDLS and CDR2 YYNGEE come from the germline V gene. This CDR3 is CASSAQGDTGELFF. The CDR3 nucleotides read TGTGCCAGCAGCGCGCAGGGGGACACCGGGGAGCTGTTTTTT. The full variable domain, with the rest looked up from reference TRBV9 and TRBJ2-2, is DSGVTQTPKHLITATGQRVTLRCSPRSGDLSVYWYQQSLDQGLQFLIQYYNGEERAKGNILERFSAQQFPDLHSELNLSSLELGDSALYFCASSAQGDTGELFFGEGSRLTVL.

This clone occurred a few times. An end of the junction does not agree with germline; a read error may underlie this. This chain uses TRBV7-7 with TRBJ1-1, with D unresolved. The CDR3 contains 13 residues. Germline V gene data show CDR1 as SSHAT and CDR2 as FNYEAQ (reference sequence). For the CDR3, the DNA is TGTGCTAGCAGCTTGGCTGAGAACACTGAAGCTTTCTTT. This encodes CASSLAENTEAFF.

The chain combines TRBV27 with TRBJ2-2; 12 bases match TRBD1. Looked up from germline, CDR1 is MNHEY and CDR2 is SMNVEV (reference sequence). After removal of 6 bases from V and 0 bases from J, the junction contained 8 bases not matched to a gene. The length of the CDR3 is 18 residues. In DNA, the CDR3 is TGTGCCAGCAGCCGGGACAGGGGGCGCCCCGCGAACACCGGGGAGCTGTTTTTT. It codes for CASSRDRGRPANTGELFF.

The genes are TRBV11-2 and TRBJ2-1, with 10 nucleotides matching TRBD2. Germline values: CDR1 SGHAT, CDR2 FQNNGV. The J segment lost 0 bases and the V segment lost 0 bases, leaving 11 bases of the junction unmatched. CDR3 length: 20 amino acids. In nucleotides, the CDR3 is TGTGCCAGCAGCTTAGAAGGGACTAGCGCATACCAACGCTCCTACAATGAGCAGTTCTTC. The encoded protein is CASSLEGTSAYQRSYNEQFF.

This clone was seen more than once but under ten times. The chain employs TRBV4-3 and TRBJ2-1; TRBD2 might be the D (6 bases). Per the germline V gene, CDR1 is LGHNA and CDR2 is YSLEER. The ends were cut back, 1 base at V and 9 bases at J, with 10 bases in the middle. This CDR3 contains 13 residues. CDR3 sequence reads: CASSQVVSGEQFF. CDR3 sequence (DNA): TGCGCCAGCAGCCAAGTTGTTAGCGGTGAGCAGTTCTTC.

This clone was seen only a few times. V is TRBV4-3 and J is TRBJ2-7; D gene unclear. Trimming removed 0 bases from V and 0 bases from J, with 6 bases in between. CDR1 and CDR2 from the germline V gene are LGHNA and YSLEER. This CDR3 is built from 14 residues. This CDR3 reads CASSQDPDSYEQYF. CDR3 nucleotides: TGCGCCAGCAGCCAAGATCCAGACTCCTACGAGCAGTACTTC.

The chain links TRBV5-4 to TRBJ2-2, with TRBD2 matching over 8 bases. The germline V gene encodes CDR1 SGHNT and CDR2 YYREEE (reference sequence). Unmatched junction bases numbered 2, after V lost 0 bases and J lost 4 bases. The CDR3 is made up of 15 amino acids. The CDR3 reads CASSLDGRATGELFF. The CDR3 nucleotides read TGTGCCAGCAGCTTGGACGGGAGGGCCACCGGGGAGCTGTTTTTT.

This clone has only one observation. This chain joins TRBV5-1 and TRBJ2-5; 8 nucleotides line up with TRBD1. J lost 2 bases, V lost 4 bases, and 7 bases had no gene match. Germline loops: CDR1 SGHRS, CDR2 YFSETQ. The length of the CDR3 is 15 residues. CDR3 sequence reads: CASSAGDRTQETQYF. The DNA for the CDR3 is TGCGCCAGCAGCGCCGGGGACAGGACACAAGAGACCCAGTACTTC.

This clone appeared a few times. This rearrangement joins TRBV29-1 to TRBJ2-2; D is possibly TRBD2 (5 bases). This CDR3 region has 14 residues. CDR1 and CDR2 (germline): SQVTM, ANQGSEA. V gave up 7 bases and J gave up 5 bases, with 17 bases separating them. Written as DNA, the CDR3 is TGCAGCGCGCGACTCACCTCGGGAACCGGGGAGCTGTTTTTT. This translates into CSARLTSGTGELFF.

The table lists this clone with a few counts. V is TRBV5-6 and J is TRBJ1-4; the D gene is possibly TRBD1 (6 bases). This CDR3 is 16 amino acids long. V was trimmed by 0 bases and J by 3 bases, leaving 12 bases between them. Germline V CDR1 and CDR2: SGHDT, YYEEEE. In DNA form, the CDR3 reads TGTGCCAGCAGCTTGGATCTGGGACACCCTAATGAAAAACTGTTTTTT. It encodes CASSLDLGHPNEKLFF.

This sequence joins TRBV7-2 and TRBJ2-7; 13 bases match TRBD2. This CDR3 is built from 18 residues. The V and J ends lost 5 bases and 2 bases, in that order; junction bases with no gene match: 12. Germline-derived CDR1 and CDR2 are SGHTA and FQGNSA. DNA for the CDR3: TGTGCCAGCAGCCCAGCTAGGTTCGGGACTAGCGGGACCTACGAGCAGTACTTC. Amino acids: CASSPARFGTSGTYEQYF.

In this sample, this clone turned up a few times. This chain connects TRBV5-1 to TRBJ2-6; the D is unclear. Germline V gives CDR1 SGHRS, CDR2 YFSETQ. V shed 0 bases and J shed 3 bases, with 7 bases lying between them. There are 15 residues in the CDR3. DNA for the CDR3: TGCGCCAGCAGCTTGGGAGCGCGTGGGGCCAACGTCCTGACTTTC. This encodes CASSLGARGANVLTF. The full variable domain, completed using reference TRBV5-1 and TRBJ2-6, is KAGVTQTPRYLIKTRGQQVTLSCSPISGHRSVSWYQQTPGQGLQFLFEYFSETQRNKGNFPGRFSGRQFSNSRSEMNVSTLELGDSALYLCASSLGARGANVLTFGAGSRLTVL.

V is TRBV28 and J is TRBJ1-4; D call uncertain. The germline V gene encodes CDR1 MDHEN and CDR2 SYDVKM. V was trimmed by 4 bases and J by 7 bases, leaving 10 bases between them. The CDR3 loop spans 13 amino acids. This CDR3 reads CASSSAAGEKLFF. DNA of the CDR3: TGTGCCAGCAGTTCCGCCGCGGGTGAAAAACTGTTTTTT.

This chain connects TRBV5-4 to TRBJ2-5; TRBD1 matches at 9 bases. CDR1 is SGHNT, CDR2 YYREEE, per germline (reference sequence). The CDR3 sequence is 16 residues long. After removal of 2 bases from V and 2 bases from J, the junction contained 7 bases not matched to a gene. The DNA for the CDR3 is TGTGCCAGCAGCTTAAACCCCGGGACAGGGCAAGAGACCCAGTACTTC. Its protein is CASSLNPGTGQETQYF.

V and J are TRBV28 and TRBJ1-5, with 10 bases matching TRBD1. The CDR3 totals 17 residues. Losses at the gene ends were 8 bases for V and 2 bases for J; bases not matched to a gene: 12. CDR1 is MDHEN, CDR2 SYDVKM, per germline. CDR3 coding DNA: TGTGCCAGCCAAGATGTGACAGGGGGCGCGCGCAATCAGCCCCAGCATTTT. Encoded protein: CASQDVTGGARNQPQHF.